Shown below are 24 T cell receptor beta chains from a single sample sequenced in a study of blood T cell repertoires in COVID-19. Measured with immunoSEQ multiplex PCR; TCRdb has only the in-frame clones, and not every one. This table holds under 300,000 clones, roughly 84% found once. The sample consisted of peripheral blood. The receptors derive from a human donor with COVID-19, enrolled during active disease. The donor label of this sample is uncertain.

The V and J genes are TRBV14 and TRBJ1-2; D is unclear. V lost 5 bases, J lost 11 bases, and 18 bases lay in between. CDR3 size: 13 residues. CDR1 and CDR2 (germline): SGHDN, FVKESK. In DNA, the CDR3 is TGTGCCAGCAGCGCACAAGCGAGGGCCCCGTACACCTTC. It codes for CASSAQARAPYTF.

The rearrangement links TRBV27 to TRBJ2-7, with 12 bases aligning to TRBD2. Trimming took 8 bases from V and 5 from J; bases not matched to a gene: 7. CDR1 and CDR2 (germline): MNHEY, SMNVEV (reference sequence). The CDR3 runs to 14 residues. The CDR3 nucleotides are TGTGCCAGCCGATCCGGACTAGCGGGACACGAGCAGTACTTC. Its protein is CASRSGLAGHEQYF.

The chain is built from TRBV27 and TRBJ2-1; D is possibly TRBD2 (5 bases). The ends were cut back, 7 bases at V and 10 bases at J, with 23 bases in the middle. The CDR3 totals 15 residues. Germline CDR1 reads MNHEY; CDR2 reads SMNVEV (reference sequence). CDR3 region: CASTKAGIAIGEQFF. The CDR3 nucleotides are TGTGCCAGCACCAAAGCCGGGATAGCGATCGGGGAGCAGTTCTTC.

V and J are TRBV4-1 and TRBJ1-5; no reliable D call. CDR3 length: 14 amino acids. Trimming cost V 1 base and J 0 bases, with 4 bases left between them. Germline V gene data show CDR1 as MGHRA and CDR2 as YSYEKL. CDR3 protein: CASSQVYSNQPQHF. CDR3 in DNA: TGCGCCAGCAGCCAAGTATATAGCAATCAGCCCCAGCATTTT.

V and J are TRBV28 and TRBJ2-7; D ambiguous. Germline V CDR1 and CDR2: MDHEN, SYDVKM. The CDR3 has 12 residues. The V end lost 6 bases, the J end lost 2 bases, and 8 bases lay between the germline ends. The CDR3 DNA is TGTGCCAGCAGGAGGCATACCTACGAGCAGTACTTC. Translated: CASRRHTYEQYF.

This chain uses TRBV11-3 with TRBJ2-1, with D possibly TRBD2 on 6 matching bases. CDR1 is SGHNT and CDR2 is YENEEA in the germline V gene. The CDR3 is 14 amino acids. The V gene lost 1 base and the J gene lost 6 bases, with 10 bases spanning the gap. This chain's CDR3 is CASSLGLGSNEQFF. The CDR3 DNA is TGTGCCAGCAGCTTAGGACTAGGCTCCAATGAGCAGTTCTTC.

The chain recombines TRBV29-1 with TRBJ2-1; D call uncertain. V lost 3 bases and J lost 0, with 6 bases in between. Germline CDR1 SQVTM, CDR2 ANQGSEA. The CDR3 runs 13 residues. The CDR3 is CSVDMSSYNEQFF. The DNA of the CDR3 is TGCAGCGTTGACATGAGCTCCTACAATGAGCAGTTCTTC.

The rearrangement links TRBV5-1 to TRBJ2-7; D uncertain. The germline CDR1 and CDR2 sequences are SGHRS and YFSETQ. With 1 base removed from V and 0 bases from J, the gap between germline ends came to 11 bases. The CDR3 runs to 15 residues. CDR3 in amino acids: CASSLRLESSYEQYF. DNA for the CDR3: TGCGCCAGCAGCTTGAGGCTAGAAAGCTCCTACGAGCAGTACTTC.

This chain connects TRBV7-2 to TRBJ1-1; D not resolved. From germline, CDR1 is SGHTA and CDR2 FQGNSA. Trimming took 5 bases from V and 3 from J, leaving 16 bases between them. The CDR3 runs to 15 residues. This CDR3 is CASSASRGKDTEAFF. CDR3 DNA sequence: TGTGCCAGCAGCGCGAGCCGGGGAAAAGACACTGAAGCTTTCTTT.

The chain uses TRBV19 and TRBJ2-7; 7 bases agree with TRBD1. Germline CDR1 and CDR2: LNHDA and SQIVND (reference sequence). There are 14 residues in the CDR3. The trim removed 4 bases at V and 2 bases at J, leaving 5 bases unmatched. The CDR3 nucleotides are TGTGCCAGTAGTAGTACAGGGGACCCCTACGAGCAGTACTTC. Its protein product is CASSSTGDPYEQYF.

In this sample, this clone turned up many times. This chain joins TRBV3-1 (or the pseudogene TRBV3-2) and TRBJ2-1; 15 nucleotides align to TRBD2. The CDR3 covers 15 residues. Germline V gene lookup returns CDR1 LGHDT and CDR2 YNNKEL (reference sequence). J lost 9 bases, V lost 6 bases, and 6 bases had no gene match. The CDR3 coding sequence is TGTGCCAGCAGTCTGGGACTAGCGGGAGGTATTGAGCAGTTCTTC. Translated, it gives CASSLGLAGGIEQFF.

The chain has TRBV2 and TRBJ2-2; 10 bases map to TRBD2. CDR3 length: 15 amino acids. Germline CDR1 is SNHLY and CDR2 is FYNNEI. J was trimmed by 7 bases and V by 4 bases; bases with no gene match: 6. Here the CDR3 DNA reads TGTGCCAGCAGTGTCTCTAGCGGGAGAGGCGGGGAGCTGTTTTTT. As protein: CASSVSSGRGGELFF.

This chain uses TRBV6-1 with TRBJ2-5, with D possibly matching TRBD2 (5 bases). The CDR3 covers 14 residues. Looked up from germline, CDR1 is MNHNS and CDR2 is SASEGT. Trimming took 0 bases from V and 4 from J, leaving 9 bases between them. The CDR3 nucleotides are TGTGCCAGCAGTGAAGCGGGAGAGCGAGAGACCCAGTACTTC. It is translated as CASSEAGERETQYF.

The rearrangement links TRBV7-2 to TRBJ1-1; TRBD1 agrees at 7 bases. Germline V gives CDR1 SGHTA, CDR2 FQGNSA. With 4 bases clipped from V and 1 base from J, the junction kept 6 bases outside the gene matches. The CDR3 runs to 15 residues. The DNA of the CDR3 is TGTGCCAGCAGCTGGAGACAGGGAGCGAACACTGAAGCTTTCTTT. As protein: CASSWRQGANTEAFF.

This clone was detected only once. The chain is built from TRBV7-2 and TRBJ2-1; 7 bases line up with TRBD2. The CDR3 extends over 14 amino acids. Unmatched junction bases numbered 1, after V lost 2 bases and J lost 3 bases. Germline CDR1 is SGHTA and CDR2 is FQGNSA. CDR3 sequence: CASSLREGYNEQFF. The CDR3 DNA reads TGTGCCAGCAGCTTAAGGGAGGGCTACAATGAGCAGTTCTTC.

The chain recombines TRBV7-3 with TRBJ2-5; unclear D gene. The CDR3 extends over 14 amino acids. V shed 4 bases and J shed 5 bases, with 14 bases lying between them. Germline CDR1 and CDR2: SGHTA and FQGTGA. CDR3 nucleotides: TGTGCCAGCAGCTCGACTGCCCTTGAGGAGACCCAGTACTTC. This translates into CASSSTALEETQYF.

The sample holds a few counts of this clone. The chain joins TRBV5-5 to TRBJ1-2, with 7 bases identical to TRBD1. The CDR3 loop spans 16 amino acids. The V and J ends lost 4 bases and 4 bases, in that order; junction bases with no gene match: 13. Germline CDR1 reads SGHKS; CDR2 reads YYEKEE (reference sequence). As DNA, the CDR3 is TGTGCCAGCAGCGCCGCAGGGGGTGGCCGATCCTATGGCTACACCTTC. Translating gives CASSAAGGGRSYGYTF.

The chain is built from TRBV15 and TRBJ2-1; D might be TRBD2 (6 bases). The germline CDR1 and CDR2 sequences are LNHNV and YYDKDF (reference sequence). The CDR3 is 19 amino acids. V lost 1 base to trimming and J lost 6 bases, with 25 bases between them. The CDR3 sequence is CATSRGSVAEGVEGNEQFF. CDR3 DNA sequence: TGTGCCACCAGCAGAGGGTCTGTGGCCGAGGGAGTGGAGGGCAATGAGCAGTTCTTC.

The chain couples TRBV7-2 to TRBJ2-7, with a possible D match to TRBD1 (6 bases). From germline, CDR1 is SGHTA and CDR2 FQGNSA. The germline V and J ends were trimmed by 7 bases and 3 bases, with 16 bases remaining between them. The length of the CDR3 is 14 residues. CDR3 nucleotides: TGTGCCAGCACCCGGACAGAGGGGCTCTACGAGCAGTACTTC. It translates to CASTRTEGLYEQYF.

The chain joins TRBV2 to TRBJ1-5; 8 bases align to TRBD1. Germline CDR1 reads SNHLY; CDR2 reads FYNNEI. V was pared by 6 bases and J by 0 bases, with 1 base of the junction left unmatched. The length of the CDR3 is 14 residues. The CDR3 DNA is TGTGCCAGCAGGGACAGGGCTAGCAATCAGCCCCAGCATTTT. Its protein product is CASRDRASNQPQHF.

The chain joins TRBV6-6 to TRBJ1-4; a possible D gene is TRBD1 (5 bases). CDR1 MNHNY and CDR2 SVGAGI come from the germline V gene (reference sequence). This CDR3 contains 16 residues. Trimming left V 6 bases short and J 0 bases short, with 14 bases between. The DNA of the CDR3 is TGTGCCAGCAGCAGGGCCGCCCCGTCAACTAATGAAAAACTGTTTTTT. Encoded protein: CASSRAAPSTNEKLFF.

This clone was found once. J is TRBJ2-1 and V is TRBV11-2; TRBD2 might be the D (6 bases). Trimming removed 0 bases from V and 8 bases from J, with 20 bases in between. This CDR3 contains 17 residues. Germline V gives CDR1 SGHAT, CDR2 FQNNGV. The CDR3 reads CASSLDSTSRFSYEQFF. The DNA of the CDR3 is TGTGCCAGCAGCTTAGATTCAACTAGCCGTTTTTCTTATGAGCAGTTCTTC.

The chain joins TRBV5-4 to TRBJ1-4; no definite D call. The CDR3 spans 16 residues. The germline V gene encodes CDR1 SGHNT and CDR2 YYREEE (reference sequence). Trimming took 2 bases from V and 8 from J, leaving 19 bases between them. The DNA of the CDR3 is TGTGCCAGCAGCTTTGACCCCGGACTATCAACGGAAAAACTGTTTTTT. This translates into CASSFDPGLSTEKLFF.

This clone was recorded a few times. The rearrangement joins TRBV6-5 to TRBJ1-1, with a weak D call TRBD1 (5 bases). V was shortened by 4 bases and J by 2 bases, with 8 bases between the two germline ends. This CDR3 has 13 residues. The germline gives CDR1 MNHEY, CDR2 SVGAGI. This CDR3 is CASSWRGNTEAFF. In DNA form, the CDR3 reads TGTGCCAGCAGTTGGAGGGGCAACACTGAAGCTTTCTTT.